This T cell receptor (beta chain) was retrieved from a study of regulatory T cells in long-lasting Graves disease (dated by TCRdb to 2020 to 2022). Regarding the research as a whole: Persistent Graves' disease was defined as persistently positive TSH receptor autoantibodies together with antithyroid drug treatment for over 5 years. A total of around 35 samples underwent TCR sequencing: around 13 from persistent and around 20 from newly diagnosed Graves' disease patients. Peripheral blood TCR sequencing and RNA sequencing compared persistent Graves' disease patients with newly diagnosed Graves' disease patients. The study was registered as a clinical trial and conducted in China. In the clinical cohort, patients with persistent Graves' disease had used antithyroid drugs for an average of roughly 10 years.

With respect to this clonotype: Its antigen is currently not known. The sample holds no much larger clone one base away, and base qualities are not on file.

Receptor libraries were prepared by multiplex PCR. TCRdb names Illumina HiSeq 4000 as the instrument used. CDR3 regions were amplified by Arm-PCR with iRepertoire HTBI primers to construct TCR beta libraries. Before sequencing, the PCR products went through gel purification. Processing in the source paper ran as follows. Gene usage analysis of CDR3 amino acid clonotypes used the 62 TRBV and fewer than 15 TRBJ segments found across samples. COPE and FqMerger were used to merge the filtered high-quality paired reads into contigs. Contigs were aligned with BLAST to IMGT TRBV, TRBD and TRBJ reference genes, and CDR3 was defined per IMGT. Any clonotype with a frequency above 0.1% was counted as a highly expanded clone. Repertoire diversity was measured by Shannon entropy, and V-J evenness by the Gini coefficient. A clonotype was considered public if more than one individual shared it. In-frame beta chains were kept once TCRdb had trimmed the public reads at Q25 with fastp and called clones with MiXCR. Rows merge per CDR3 protein into single entries with the most common DNA and genes. These V and J calls rely on TCRdb rather than the paper's analysis. The sample yields about 400,000 distinct CDR3 sequences; less than 25% were counted once. Around 21% of the sample comes from the top ten.

The V end loses 7 bases and the J end loses 2 bases, and a stretch of 14 bases separates them. The CDR3, cysteine through phenylalanine, is 15 amino acids long. Only CDR3 DNA is held: 45 bases, read in frame from base 1. The germline V gene (reference sequence) provides CDR1 SEHNR and CDR2 FQNEAQ. The time point label here, explained by the study, means: persistent/refractory GD, antithyroid drugs over 5 years with positive TRAb. RNA was extracted from PBMCs in TRIzol for both TCR sequencing and RNA sequencing. Graves' disease was diagnosed according to American Thyroid Association guidelines. Patients for the study were recruited at an endocrinology department in Xi'an, China. Each patient gave approximately 8.8 milliliters of peripheral blood, collected in an EDTA anticoagulant tube. Ficoll Paque Plus density gradient separation was used to isolate PBMCs, and no further T cell sorting was done. RNA quality was checked with an Agilent 2100 Bioanalyzer and agarose gel, and concentration with a NanoDrop 2000.

What the research found in general, with its limitations: The authors acknowledged the small sample size as a limitation that may reduce accuracy. Sequencing and analysis were limited to the TCR beta chain. Persistent disease showed preferential use of TRBV28, TRBJ1-2 and TRBJ2-5, whereas newly diagnosed disease favored TRBV20-1 and TRBJ2-1. Patients with persistent disease shared more public clonotypes (around 2,500) than newly diagnosed patients did (around 930). Lower TCR Shannon entropy and fewer highly expanded clones were observed in persistent Graves' disease patients than in newly diagnosed patients, which suggested clonal expansion. The study examined only peripheral blood because the primary lesion, thyroid tissue, could not be accessed.

The receptor's source is a female donor with Graves disease. The starting material was peripheral blood mononuclear cells (PBMCs), obtained when the disease was refractory, from a patient treated with antithyroid drugs. This chain is built from TRBV7-9 and TRBJ2-2; the D gene is unclear. The DNA sequence follows: TGTGCCAGCACCCAGGAAGGCCTTAACACCGGGGAGCTGTTTTTT. This gives the protein CASTQEGLNTGELFF.